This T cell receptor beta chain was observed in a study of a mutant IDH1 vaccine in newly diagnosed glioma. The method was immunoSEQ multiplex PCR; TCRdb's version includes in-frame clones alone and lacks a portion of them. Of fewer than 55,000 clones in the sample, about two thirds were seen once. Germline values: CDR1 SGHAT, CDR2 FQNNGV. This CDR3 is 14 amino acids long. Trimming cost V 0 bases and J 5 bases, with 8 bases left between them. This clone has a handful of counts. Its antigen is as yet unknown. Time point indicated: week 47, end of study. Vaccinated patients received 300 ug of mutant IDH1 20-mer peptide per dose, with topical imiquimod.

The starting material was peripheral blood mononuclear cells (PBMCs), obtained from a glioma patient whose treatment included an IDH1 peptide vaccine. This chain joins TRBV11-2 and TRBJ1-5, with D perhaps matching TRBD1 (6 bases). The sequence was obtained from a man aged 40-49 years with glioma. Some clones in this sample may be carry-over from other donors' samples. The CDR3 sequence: CASSLEGAYQPQHF. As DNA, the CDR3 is TGTGCCAGCAGCTTAGAGGGGGCATATCAGCCCCAGCATTTT. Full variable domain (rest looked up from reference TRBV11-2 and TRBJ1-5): EAGVAQSPRYKIIEKRQSVAFWCNPISGHATLYWYQQILGQGPKLLIQFQNNGVVDDSQLPKDRFSAERLKGVDSTLKIQPAKLEDSAVYLCASSLEGAYQPQHFGDGTRLSIL.